The T cell receptor beta chain described here comes from a study of identical twins. Study-wide results and caveats: Out-of-frame sharing of TCR alpha in monozygotic twins was underestimated by models. Insertions were reduced in abundant cord blood beta clonotypes but not in memory repertoires.

Germline assignment: CDR1 SNHLY and CDR2 FYNNEI. The CDR3 contains 15 residues. V was clipped by 3 bases and J by 6 bases; unmatched bases: 8. Regarding this clonotype: Its antigen is unknown.

TCRdb re-called the 5' RACE reads through MiXCR, storing one row per CDR3 protein. In the table there are 310,000 or so distinct CDR3 sequences, over 8.5% of which are singletons. These data also formed part of another study, on yellow fever vaccine responses in identical twins. From that report: Twins showed a vaccine T cell response that reportedly seemed partly convergent, partly personalized.

Sequencing used CD8+ T cells sorted from blood. The chain carries TRBV2 and TRBJ2-3, with 8 bases fitting TRBD2. The source of this sequence is a woman under 30 in good health. The DNA of the CDR3 is TGTGCCAGCAGTGACCCGGGACTAGAGCCTGATACGCAGTATTTT. This sequence encodes CASSDPGLEPDTQYF.